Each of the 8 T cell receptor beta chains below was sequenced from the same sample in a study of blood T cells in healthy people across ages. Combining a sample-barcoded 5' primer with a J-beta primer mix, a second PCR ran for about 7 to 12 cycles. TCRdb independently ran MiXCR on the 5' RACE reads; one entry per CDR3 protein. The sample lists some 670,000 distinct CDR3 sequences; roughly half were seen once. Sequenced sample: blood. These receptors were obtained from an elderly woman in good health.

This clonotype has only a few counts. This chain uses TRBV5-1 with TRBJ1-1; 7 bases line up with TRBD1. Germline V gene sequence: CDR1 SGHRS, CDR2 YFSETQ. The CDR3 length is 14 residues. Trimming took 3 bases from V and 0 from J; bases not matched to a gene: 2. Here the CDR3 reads CASSSGQMNTEAFF. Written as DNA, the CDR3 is TGCGCCAGCAGCTCGGGACAGATGAACACTGAAGCTTTCTTT.

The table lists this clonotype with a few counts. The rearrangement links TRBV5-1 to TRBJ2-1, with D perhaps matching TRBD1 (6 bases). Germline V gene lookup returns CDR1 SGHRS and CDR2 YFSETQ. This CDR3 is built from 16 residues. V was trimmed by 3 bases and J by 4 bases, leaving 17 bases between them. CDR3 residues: CASSSYQGFGYNEQFF. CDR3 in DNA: TGCGCCAGCAGCTCGTATCAGGGGTTTGGGTACAATGAGCAGTTCTTC.

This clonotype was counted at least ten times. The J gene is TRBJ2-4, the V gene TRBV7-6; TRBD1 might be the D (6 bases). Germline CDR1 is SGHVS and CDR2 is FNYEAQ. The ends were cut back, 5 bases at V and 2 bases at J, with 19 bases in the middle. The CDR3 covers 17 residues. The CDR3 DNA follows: TGTGCCAGCAGCCCGGAGCGGACAGTGGGATCCAAAAACATTCAGTACTTC. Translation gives CASSPERTVGSKNIQYF.

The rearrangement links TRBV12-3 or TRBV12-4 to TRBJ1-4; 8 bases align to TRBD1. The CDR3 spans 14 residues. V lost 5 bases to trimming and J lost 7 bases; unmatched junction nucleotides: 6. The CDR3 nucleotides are TGTGCCAGCAGTCCCCAGGGGGCTCTTGAAAAACTGTTTTTT. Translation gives CASSPQGALEKLFF.

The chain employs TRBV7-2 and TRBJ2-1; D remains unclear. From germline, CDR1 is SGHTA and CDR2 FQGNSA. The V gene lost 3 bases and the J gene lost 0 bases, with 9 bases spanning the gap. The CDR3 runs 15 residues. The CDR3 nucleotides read TGTGCCAGCAGCTTGACCTATAGCTCCTACAATGAGCAGTTCTTC. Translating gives CASSLTYSSYNEQFF.

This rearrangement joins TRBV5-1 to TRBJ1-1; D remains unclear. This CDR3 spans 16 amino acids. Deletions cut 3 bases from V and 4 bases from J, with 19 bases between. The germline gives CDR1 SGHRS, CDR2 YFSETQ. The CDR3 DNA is TGCGCCAGCAGCTCACGCGGCTTAAGGGAGGCCACTGAAGCTTTCTTT. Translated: CASSSRGLREATEAFF. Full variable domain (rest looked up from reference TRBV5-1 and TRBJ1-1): KAGVTQTPRYLIKTRGQQVTLSCSPISGHRSVSWYQQTPGQGLQFLFEYFSETQRNKGNFPGRFSGRQFSNSRSEMNVSTLELGDSALYLCASSSRGLREATEAFFGQGTRLTVV.

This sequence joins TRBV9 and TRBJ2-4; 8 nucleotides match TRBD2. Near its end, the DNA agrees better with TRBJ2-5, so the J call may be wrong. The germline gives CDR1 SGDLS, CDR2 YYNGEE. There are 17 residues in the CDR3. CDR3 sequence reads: CASSVALTGGLGETQYF. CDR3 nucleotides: TGTGCCAGCAGCGTAGCTCTCACGGGGGGGCTCGGAGAGACCCAGTACTTC.

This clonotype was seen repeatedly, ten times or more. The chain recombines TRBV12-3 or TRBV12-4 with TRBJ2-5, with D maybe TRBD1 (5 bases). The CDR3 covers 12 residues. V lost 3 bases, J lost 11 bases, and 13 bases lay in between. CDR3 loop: CASSLQGNEQYF. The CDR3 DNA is TGTGCCAGCAGTTTGCAGGGCAATGAGCAGTACTTC.